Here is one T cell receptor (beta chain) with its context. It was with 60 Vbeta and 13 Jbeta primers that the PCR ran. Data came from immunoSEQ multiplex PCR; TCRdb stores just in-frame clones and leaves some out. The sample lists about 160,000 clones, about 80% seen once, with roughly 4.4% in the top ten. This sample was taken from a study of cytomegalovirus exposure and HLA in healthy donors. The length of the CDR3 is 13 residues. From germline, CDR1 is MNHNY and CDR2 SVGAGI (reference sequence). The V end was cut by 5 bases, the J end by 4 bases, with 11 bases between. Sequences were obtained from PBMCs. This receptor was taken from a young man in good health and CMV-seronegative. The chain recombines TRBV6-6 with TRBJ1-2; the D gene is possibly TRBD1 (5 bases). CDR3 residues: CASSHQDSYGYTF. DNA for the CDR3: TGTGCCAGCAGTCATCAAGACAGCTATGGCTACACCTTC.